This T cell receptor beta chain was found in a study of blood T cell repertoires in COVID-19. Study summary: Spain, Italy and the United States supplied samples that represented acute and convalescent COVID-19. T cells, B-cell-depleted T cells, or PBMCs provided the cDNA or gDNA that served as material.

Method: immunoSEQ multiplex PCR; TCRdb's copy keeps in-frame clones and lacks some. The data contain some 250,000 clones, less than 90% of them singletons. This clone was seen just once. The origin of this receptor is a man in his sixties with acute or convalescent COVID-19. Sequences were obtained from peripheral blood.

CDR3 amino acids: CAWARGGVSDTQYF. The CDR3 region has the DNA TGTGCCTGGGCCCGAGGGGGTGTGAGTGATACGCAGTATTTT. The gene calls are TRBV30 and TRBJ2-3; maybe TRBD1 (6 bases). V lost 5 bases to trimming and J lost 6 bases, with 18 bases between them. CDR1 is GTSNPN and CDR2 is SVGIG in the germline V gene (reference sequence). CDR3 length: 14 residues.